The entry that follows covers one T cell receptor (beta chain) sequence. The data were produced by immunoSEQ multiplex PCR, yet TCRdb's version contains in-frame clones alone and is incomplete. The sample records approximately 280,000 clones, 80% to 90% being singletons. This entry comes from a study of blood T cell repertoires in COVID-19. Across the whole study: Nucleic acid was either cDNA or gDNA, and it came from T cells, B-cell-depleted T cells, or PBMCs.

The sequenced sample was peripheral blood. The receptor was isolated from a woman in her seventies with acute or convalescent COVID-19.

CDR3 coding DNA: TGTGCCAGCTCATACACAGATTCGGTCTACGGCTACACCTTC. Translated, it gives CASSYTDSVYGYTF. The rearrangement links TRBV6-6 to TRBJ1-2; unclear D gene. Trimming cost V 8 bases and J 8 bases, with 21 bases left between them. The V gene's germline CDR1 is MNHNY and CDR2 SVGAGI (reference sequence). This CDR3 is 14 amino acids long.